These T cell receptor beta chains were read from a single sample in a study of T cell repertoires in cytomegalovirus infection. TCRdb called the reads again in MiXCR, with one record for every CDR3 protein. The top ten clones hold about 14% of a sample with fewer than 300,000 distinct CDR3 sequences, about 23% of them seen once. Sequenced: PBMCs. Receptor source: a human donor in good health (CMV status not recorded). Some clones in this sample may be carry-over from other donors' samples. The CDR3 runs from the conserved cysteine through the conserved F or W. The D gene is left open where the match is weak. Size values are once, few and many counts, or a class for expanded clones, and some rows have none.

d_call j_call v_call clone_size cdr3_aa cdr3_nt
TRBD1 TRBJ2-1 TRBV25-1 NA CASTMRGHSNEQFF TGTGCCAGCACCATGAGGGGGCATTCGAATGAGCAGTTCTTC
NA TRBJ2-1 TRBV7-2 few CASSSPTPSWSYNEQFF TGTGCCAGCAGCTCCCCGACCCCTAGCTGGTCCTACAATGAGCAGTTCTTC
TRBD1 TRBJ2-5 TRBV12-3/TRBV12-4 many CASSLTAGGLETQYF TGTGCCAGCAGTTTGACGGCAGGGGGTCTAGAGACCCAGTACTTC
NA TRBJ1-1 TRBV19 NA CASRVGRMNTEAFF TGTGCCAGTAGGGTCGGTCGGATGAACACTGAAGCTTTCTTT
NA TRBJ2-5 TRBV12-3/TRBV12-4 many CASSPARTTYQETQYF TGTGCCAGCAGTCCTGCGAGGACTACGTACCAAGAGACCCAGTACTTC
TRBD1 TRBJ1-2 TRBV10-3 NA CAISESTGQYYGYTF TGTGCCATCAGTGAGTCAACGGGACAGTACTATGGCTACACCTTC
NA TRBJ1-1 TRBV19 many CASSITGTTEAFF TGTGCCAGTAGTATTACAGGGACCACTGAAGCTTTCTTT
NA TRBJ2-7 TRBV2 NA CASLTTGSNTYEQYF TGTGCCAGCCTTACAACAGGGAGCAATACCTACGAGCAGTACTTC
NA TRBJ2-1 TRBV20-1 few CSAATYNEQFF TGCAGTGCCGCCACCTACAATGAGCAGTTCTTC
NA TRBJ2-3 TRBV7-2 NA CASSPGLRDFTDTQYF TGTGCCAGCAGCCCGGGACTCAGGGACTTCACAGATACGCAGTATTTT
TRBD1 TRBJ2-7 TRBV7-2 many CASSSQGTSYEQYF TGTGCCAGCAGCTCACAGGGGACCTCCTACGAGCAGTACTTC
NA TRBJ2-3 TRBV11-2 NA CASSRRAGTSDTQYF TGTGCCAGCAGCCGACGGGCGGGGACATCAGATACGCAGTATTTT
TRBD1 TRBJ2-7 TRBV3-1 NA CASSQKAGTEYEQYF TGTGCCAGCAGCCAAAAAGCCGGGACAGAATACGAGCAGTACTTC
NA TRBJ1-2 TRBV7-2 many CASETNPGAYGYTF TGTGCCAGCGAAACCAACCCGGGGGCGTATGGCTACACCTTC
TRBD2 TRBJ2-1 TRBV7-2 NA CASSSPGLAGRNEQFF TGTGCCAGCAGCTCCCCGGGACTAGCGGGAAGGAATGAGCAGTTCTTC
NA TRBJ1-1 TRBV7-8 many CASSHGDTEAFF TGTGCCAGCAGCCACGGAGACACTGAAGCTTTCTTT
NA TRBJ2-4 TRBV27 NA CASSRPGGRNIQYF TGTGCCAGCAGCCGGCCGGGCGGGCGAAACATTCAGTACTTC
NA TRBJ2-3 TRBV20-1 few CSARGQGGADTQYF TGCAGTGCTAGAGGACAGGGAGGAGCAGATACGCAGTATTTT
NA TRBJ2-1 TRBV7-3 many CASSSSRAASNNEQFF TGTGCCAGCAGCAGCAGTAGAGCGGCGTCTAACAATGAGCAGTTCTTC
TRBD2 TRBJ2-3 TRBV19 NA CASRLGGGLTDTQYF TGTGCCAGTAGATTGGGGGGGGGACTCACAGATACGCAGTATTTT
NA TRBJ1-2 TRBV7-8 many CASSFAGNENGYTF TGTGCCAGCAGCTTCGCAGGGAATGAGAATGGCTACACCTTC
NA TRBJ2-1 TRBV10-3 NA CAISRAEGGYNEQFF TGTGCCATCAGTCGAGCGGAGGGGGGGTACAATGAGCAGTTCTTC
NA TRBJ1-1 TRBV7-8 many CASTEAFF TGTGCCAGCACTGAAGCTTTCTTT
NA TRBJ2-7 TRBV6-1 many CASTPDQTDEQYF TGTGCCAGCACCCCGGACCAAACGGACGAGCAGTACTTC
NA TRBJ2-2 TRBV19 few CASSTRDLGYTGELFF TGTGCCAGTAGTACCCGGGACCTCGGATACACCGGGGAGCTGTTTTTT
NA TRBJ1-1 TRBV29-1 NA CSVEDLGVYTEAFF TGCAGCGTTGAAGATCTTGGCGTTTACACTGAAGCTTTCTTT
NA TRBJ2-1 TRBV4-1 many CASSQVDLGISYNEQFF TGCGCCAGCAGCCAAGTTGACTTGGGTATCTCCTACAATGAGCAGTTCTTC
TRBD1 TRBJ2-7 TRBV7-2 many CASSRTGTGYEQYF TGTGCCAGCAGCCGGACCGGGACAGGCTACGAGCAGTACTTC
NA TRBJ1-1 TRBV5-1 NA CASSSTGPTEAFF TGCGCCAGCAGCTCCACAGGACCCACTGAAGCTTTCTTT
NA TRBJ2-4 TRBV7-2 many CASSPGLAKNIQYF TGTGCCAGCAGCCCCGGGTTGGCCAAAAACATTCAGTACTTC
TRBD1 TRBJ2-5 TRBV11-2 NA CASSLDQVWTGRLETQYF TGTGCCAGCAGCTTAGATCAGGTTTGGACAGGCCGCCTCGAGACCCAGTACTTC
NA TRBJ1-1 TRBV14 NA CASSQDQLALGTEAFF TGTGCCAGCAGCCAAGATCAATTGGCCCTGGGGACTGAAGCTTTCTTT
TRBD1 TRBJ1-1 TRBV11-2 NA CASSWDRETEAFF TGTGCCAGCTCCTGGGACAGAGAAACTGAAGCTTTCTTT
NA TRBJ1-6 TRBV20-1 few CSARDVQLNSPLHF TGCAGTGCTAGAGATGTCCAGCTTAATTCACCCCTCCACTTT
NA TRBJ2-5 TRBV14 NA CASSPERVFSQETQYF TGTGCCAGCAGCCCTGAAAGGGTTTTTTCCCAAGAGACCCAGTACTTC
TRBD2 TRBJ2-1 TRBV7-3 few CASSPLGLAGGPNNEQFF TGTGCCAGCAGCCCCCTAGGCCTAGCGGGGGGGCCGAACAATGAGCAGTTCTTC
NA TRBJ2-2 TRBV11-3 NA CASSSDENTGELFF TGTGCCAGCAGCTCGGATGAGAACACCGGGGAGCTGTTTTTT
TRBD2 TRBJ2-7 TRBV18 NA CASSPILAGEQYF TGTGCCAGCTCACCTATACTAGCGGGCGAGCAGTACTTC
NA TRBJ2-1 TRBV29-1 few CSVGLSSGTGEQFF TGCAGCGTTGGTCTGTCTAGCGGGACAGGTGAGCAGTTCTTC
TRBD1 TRBJ1-6 TRBV7-6 many CASSLVGTVDSPLHF TGTGCCAGCAGCTTAGTTGGGACAGTTGATTCACCCCTCCACTTT
TRBD1 TRBJ1-2 TRBV7-2 many CASSLERTGAGEGYTF TGTGCCAGCAGCTTAGAGCGGACAGGGGCAGGGGAGGGCTACACCTTC
NA TRBJ2-7 TRBV6-2/TRBV6-3 NA CASSYFTYEQYF TGTGCCAGCAGTTACTTCACTTACGAGCAGTACTTC
NA TRBJ1-4 TRBV7-2 NA CASSLQSGWKNEKLFF TGTGCCAGCAGCCTTCAGTCTGGGTGGAAGAATGAAAAACTGTTTTTT
NA TRBJ2-7 TRBV29-1 NA CSVQGVSPSEQYF TGCAGCGTTCAAGGGGTTTCCCCTTCTGAGCAGTACTTC
NA TRBJ1-2 TRBV7-2 many CASSLAGRAGYTF TGTGCCAGCAGCTTAGCGGGGAGGGCTGGCTACACCTTC
TRBD2 TRBJ2-7 TRBV30 few CAWSALWEGRYEQYF TGTGCCTGGAGTGCTCTATGGGAGGGTCGGTACGAGCAGTACTTC
NA TRBJ1-1 TRBV7-3 NA CASGRRAGTEAFF TGTGCCAGCGGACGCAGGGCCGGCACTGAAGCTTTCTTT
TRBD1 TRBJ2-7 TRBV7-2 few CASSLGPQTGPYEQYF TGTGCCAGCAGCTTAGGCCCCCAGACAGGGCCCTACGAGCAGTACTTC
TRBD2 TRBJ2-1 TRBV12-3/TRBV12-4 many CASNPAGREVGEQFF TGTGCCAGCAACCCCGCGGGGCGGGAGGTTGGTGAGCAGTTCTTC
NA TRBJ1-1 TRBV7-3 NA CASSGVLTEAFF TGTGCCAGCTCGGGGGTGTTGACTGAAGCTTTCTTT
NA TRBJ2-2 TRBV6-6 many CASSARATNTGELFF TGTGCCAGCAGTGCCCGGGCAACGAACACCGGGGAGCTGTTTTTT
NA TRBJ1-4 TRBV11-2 NA CASSLGGTTTINEKLFF TGTGCCAGCAGCTTGGGAGGGACCACCACGATTAATGAAAAACTGTTTTTT
NA TRBJ2-4 TRBV29-1 few CSVEDRDKNIQYF TGCAGCGTTGAGGACCGGGACAAAAACATTCAGTACTTC
TRBD1 TRBJ2-2 TRBV6-4 NA CATSSDRLGLGELFF TGTGCCACTTCGTCGGACAGGCTAGGCCTCGGGGAGCTGTTTTTT
NA TRBJ1-1 TRBV7-2 many CASSSSGSRGEAFF TGTGCCAGCAGCTCCTCAGGGTCAAGGGGCGAAGCTTTCTTT